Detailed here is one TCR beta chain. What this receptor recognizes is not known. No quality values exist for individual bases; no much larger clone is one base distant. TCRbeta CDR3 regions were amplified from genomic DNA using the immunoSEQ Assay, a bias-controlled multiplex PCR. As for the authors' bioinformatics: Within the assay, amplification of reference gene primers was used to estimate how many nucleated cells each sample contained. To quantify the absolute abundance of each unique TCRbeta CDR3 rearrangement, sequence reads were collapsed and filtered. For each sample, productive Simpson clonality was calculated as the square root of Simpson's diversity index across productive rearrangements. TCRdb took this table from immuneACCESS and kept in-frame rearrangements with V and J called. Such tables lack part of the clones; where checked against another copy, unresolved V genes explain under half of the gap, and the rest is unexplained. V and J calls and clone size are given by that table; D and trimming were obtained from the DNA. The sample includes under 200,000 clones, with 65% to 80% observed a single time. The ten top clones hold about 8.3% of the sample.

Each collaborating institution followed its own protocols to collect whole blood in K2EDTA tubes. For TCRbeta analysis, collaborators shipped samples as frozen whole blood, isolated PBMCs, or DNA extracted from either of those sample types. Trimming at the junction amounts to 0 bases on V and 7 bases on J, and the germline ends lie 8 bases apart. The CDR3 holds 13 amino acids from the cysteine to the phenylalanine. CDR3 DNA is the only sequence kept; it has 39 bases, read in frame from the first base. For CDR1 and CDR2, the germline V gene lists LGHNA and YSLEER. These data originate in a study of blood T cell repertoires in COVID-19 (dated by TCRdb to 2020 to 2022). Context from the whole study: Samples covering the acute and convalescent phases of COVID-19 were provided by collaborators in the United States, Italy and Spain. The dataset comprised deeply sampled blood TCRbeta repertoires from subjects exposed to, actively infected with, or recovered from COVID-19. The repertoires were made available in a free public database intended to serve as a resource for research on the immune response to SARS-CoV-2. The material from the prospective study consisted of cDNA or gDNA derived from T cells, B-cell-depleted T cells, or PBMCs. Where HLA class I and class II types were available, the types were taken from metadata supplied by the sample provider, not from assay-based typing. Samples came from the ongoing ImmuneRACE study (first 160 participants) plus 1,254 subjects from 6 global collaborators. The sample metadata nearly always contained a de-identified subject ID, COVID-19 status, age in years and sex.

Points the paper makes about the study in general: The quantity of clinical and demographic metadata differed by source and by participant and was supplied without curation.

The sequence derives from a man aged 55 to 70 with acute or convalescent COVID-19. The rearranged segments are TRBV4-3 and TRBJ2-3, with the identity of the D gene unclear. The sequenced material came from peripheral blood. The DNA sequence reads TGCGCCAGCAGCCAAGATTGGCTCAATACGCAGTATTTT. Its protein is CASSQDWLNTQYF.